This TCR beta chain was sequenced for a study of cytomegalovirus exposure and HLA in healthy donors. General study points: Rare TCR sequences predominated, though certain public TCRs were found in many donors. In a later analysis, around 18,000 TCR beta sequences were associated with HLA alleles at 0.05 false discovery rate. Cytomegalovirus association was listed for about 170 TCR beta chains.

The study sampled nominally healthy donors, though unrecorded immune exposures were likely. With respect to this clone: Its antigen is unidentified.

The junction had 8 bases not matched to a gene; V was cut back by 4 bases and J by 6 bases. Germline values: CDR1 SGHRS, CDR2 YFSETQ. CDR3 length: 15 residues. The primer mix had 60 Vbeta and 13 Jbeta primers. The method was immunoSEQ multiplex PCR; TCRdb's version includes in-frame clones alone and lacks a portion of them. Seen here are 200,000 or so clones, roughly 77% observed once, and the top ten hold approximately 0.4%. The sample was PBMCs. The sequence came from a male donor in good health and CMV-seropositive. The chain uses TRBV5-1 and TRBJ2-7; 12 bases are shared with TRBD2. The CDR3 sequence: CASSELAGGPAEQYF. As DNA, the CDR3 is TGCGCCAGCAGCGAACTAGCGGGAGGACCCGCCGAGCAGTACTTC.